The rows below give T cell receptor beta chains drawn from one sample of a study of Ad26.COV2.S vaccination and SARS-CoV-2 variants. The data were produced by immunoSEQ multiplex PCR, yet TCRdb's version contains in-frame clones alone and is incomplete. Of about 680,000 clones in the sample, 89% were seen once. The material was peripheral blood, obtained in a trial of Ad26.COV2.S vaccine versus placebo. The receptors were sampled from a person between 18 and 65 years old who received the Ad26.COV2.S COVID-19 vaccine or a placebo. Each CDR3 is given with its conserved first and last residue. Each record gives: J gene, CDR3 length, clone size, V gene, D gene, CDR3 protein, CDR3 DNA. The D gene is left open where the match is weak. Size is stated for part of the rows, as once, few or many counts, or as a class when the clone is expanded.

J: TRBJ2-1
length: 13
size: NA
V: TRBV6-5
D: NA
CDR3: CATQSRWANEQFF
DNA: TGTGCCACCCAGAGCAGATGGGCCAATGAGCAGTTCTTC

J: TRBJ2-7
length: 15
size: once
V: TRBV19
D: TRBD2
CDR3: CASSIRGSSSYEQYF
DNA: TGTGCCAGTAGTATACGCGGGAGTTCCTCCTACGAGCAGTACTTC

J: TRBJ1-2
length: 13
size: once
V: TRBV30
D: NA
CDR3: CAWTRDRNYGYTF
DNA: TGTGCCTGGACCAGAGACAGGAACTATGGCTACACCTTC

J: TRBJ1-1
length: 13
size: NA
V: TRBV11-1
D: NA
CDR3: CASTLMGDTEAFF
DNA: TGTGCCAGCACCCTTATGGGGGATACTGAAGCTTTCTTT

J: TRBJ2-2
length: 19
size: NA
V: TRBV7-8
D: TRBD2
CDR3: CASSEKRGRGFQGGGELFF
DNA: TGTGCCAGCAGCGAGAAGCGGGGCAGAGGCTTTCAAGGAGGCGGGGAGCTGTTTTTT

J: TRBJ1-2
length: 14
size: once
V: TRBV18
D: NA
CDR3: CASSPPGGDYGYTF
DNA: TGTGCCAGCTCACCCCCCGGGGGGGACTATGGCTACACCTTC

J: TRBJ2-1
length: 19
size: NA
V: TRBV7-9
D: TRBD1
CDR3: CASSFAVGLQGETYNEQFF
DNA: TGTGCCAGCAGCTTCGCCGTGGGCCTACAGGGGGAGACCTACAATGAGCAGTTCTTC

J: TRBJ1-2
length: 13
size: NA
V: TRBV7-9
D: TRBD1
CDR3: CASSQDRVAGYTF
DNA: TGTGCCAGCAGCCAAGACAGGGTTGCTGGCTACACCTTC

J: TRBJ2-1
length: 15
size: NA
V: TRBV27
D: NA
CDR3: CASSSGGTGHNEQFF
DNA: TGTGCCAGCAGTTCTGGGGGGACTGGACACAATGAGCAGTTCTTC

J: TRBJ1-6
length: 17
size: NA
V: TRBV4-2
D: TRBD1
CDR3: CASSQDGDSLYNSPLHF
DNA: TGTGCCAGCAGCCAAGATGGGGACAGCCTTTATAATTCACCCCTCCACTTT

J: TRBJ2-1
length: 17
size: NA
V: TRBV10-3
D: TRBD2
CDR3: CAIRRTSGSPSYNEQFF
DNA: TGTGCCATCCGACGGACTAGCGGGAGTCCCTCCTACAATGAGCAGTTCTTC

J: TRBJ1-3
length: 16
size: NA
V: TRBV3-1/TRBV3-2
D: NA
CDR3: CASSPRGSNSGNTIYF
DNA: TGTGCCAGCAGCCCACGAGGCAGTAACTCTGGAAACACCATATATTTT

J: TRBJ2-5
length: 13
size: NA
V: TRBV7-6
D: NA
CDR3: CASSSYSLKTQYF
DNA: TGTGCCAGCAGCTCTTATTCCCTCAAGACCCAGTACTTC

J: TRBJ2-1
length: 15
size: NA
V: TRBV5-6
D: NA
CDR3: CASSLVLAKYNEQFF
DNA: TGTGCCAGCAGCTTAGTCCTAGCGAAGTACAATGAGCAGTTCTTC

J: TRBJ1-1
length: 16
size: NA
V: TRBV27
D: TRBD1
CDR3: CASSLLTGEGDTEAFF
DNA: TGTGCCAGCAGTTTATTGACAGGGGAAGGGGACACTGAAGCTTTCTTT

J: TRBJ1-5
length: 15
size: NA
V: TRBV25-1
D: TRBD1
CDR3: CASSPTGAADGPQHF
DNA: TGTGCCAGCAGCCCGACAGGGGCCGCCGATGGGCCCCAGCATTTT

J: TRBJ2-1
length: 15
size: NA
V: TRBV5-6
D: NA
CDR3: CASSVDGWLYNEQFF
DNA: TGTGCCAGCAGCGTCGACGGATGGTTATACAATGAGCAGTTCTTC

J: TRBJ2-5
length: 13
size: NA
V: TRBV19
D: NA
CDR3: CASRRSQEETQYF
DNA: TGTGCCAGTAGGAGATCACAGGAAGAGACCCAGTACTTC

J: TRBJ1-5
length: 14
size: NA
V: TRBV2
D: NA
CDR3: CASSGRTRNQPQHF
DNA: TGTGCCAGCAGTGGTCGTACGCGCAATCAGCCCCAGCATTTT

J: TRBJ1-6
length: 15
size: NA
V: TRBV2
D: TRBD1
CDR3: CASSYGQGAYSPLHF
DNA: TGTGCCAGCAGCTACGGACAGGGGGCCTATTCACCCCTCCACTTT

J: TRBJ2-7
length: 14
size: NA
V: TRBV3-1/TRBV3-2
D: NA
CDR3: CASGGWGSSYEQYF
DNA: TGTGCCAGCGGGGGGTGGGGAAGCTCCTACGAGCAGTACTTC

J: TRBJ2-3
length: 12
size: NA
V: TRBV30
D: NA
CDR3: CAWSVRGGWQYF
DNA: TGTGCCTGGAGTGTACGCGGCGGGTGGCAGTATTTT

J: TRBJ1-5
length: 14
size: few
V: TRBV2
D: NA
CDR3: CASSGYRVNQPQHF
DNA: TGTGCCAGCAGCGGCTACAGGGTAAATCAGCCCCAGCATTTT

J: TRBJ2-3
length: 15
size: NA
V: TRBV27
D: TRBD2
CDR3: CASSYVAGNTDTQYF
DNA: TGTGCCAGCAGTTACGTAGCGGGTAACACAGATACGCAGTATTTT

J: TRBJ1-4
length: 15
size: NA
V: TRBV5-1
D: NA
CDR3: CASSLAAGANEKLFF
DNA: TGCGCCAGCAGCTTGGCGGCAGGGGCTAATGAAAAACTGTTTTTT

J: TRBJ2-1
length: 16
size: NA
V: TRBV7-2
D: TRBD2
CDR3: CASTLHGTSGPFEQFF
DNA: TGTGCCAGCACGCTGCACGGGACTAGCGGCCCCTTTGAGCAGTTCTTC

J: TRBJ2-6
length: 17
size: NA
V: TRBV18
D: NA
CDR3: CASSPYAGTVGANVLTF
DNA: TGTGCCAGCTCACCATACGCAGGGACGGTGGGGGCCAACGTCCTGACTTTC

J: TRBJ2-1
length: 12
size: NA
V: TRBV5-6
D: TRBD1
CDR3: CASSLGRTGEFF
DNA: TGTGCCAGCAGCCTGGGCCGGACAGGGGAGTTCTTC

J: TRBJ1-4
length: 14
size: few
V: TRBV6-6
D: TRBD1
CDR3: CASSKTGFGEKLFF
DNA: TGTGCCAGCAGTAAGACAGGGTTTGGTGAAAAACTGTTTTTT

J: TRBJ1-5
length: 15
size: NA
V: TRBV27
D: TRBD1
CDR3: CASSLGQGVGQPQHF
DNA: TGTGCCAGCAGTCTGGGACAGGGGGTGGGTCAGCCCCAGCATTTT

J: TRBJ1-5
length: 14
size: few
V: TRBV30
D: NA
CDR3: CAWSPGPSNQPQHF
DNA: TGTGCCTGGAGTCCAGGACCTAGCAATCAGCCCCAGCATTTT

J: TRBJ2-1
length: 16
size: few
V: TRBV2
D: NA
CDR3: CASSLRDTLSYNEQFF
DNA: TGTGCCAGCAGCCTCCGGGACACGCTCTCCTACAATGAGCAGTTCTTC

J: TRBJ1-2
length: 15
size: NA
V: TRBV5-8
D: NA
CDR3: CASSWWDRSNYGYTF
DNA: TGTGCCAGCAGCTGGTGGGACCGCTCTAACTATGGCTACACCTTC

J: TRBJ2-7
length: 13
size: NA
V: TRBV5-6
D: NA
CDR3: CASSLVGVYEQYF
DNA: TGTGCCAGCAGCTTGGTAGGGGTCTACGAGCAGTACTTC

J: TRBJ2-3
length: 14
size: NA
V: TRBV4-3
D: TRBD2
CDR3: CATSSGGPADTQYF
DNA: TGCGCCACCTCTAGCGGGGGGCCCGCAGATACGCAGTATTTT

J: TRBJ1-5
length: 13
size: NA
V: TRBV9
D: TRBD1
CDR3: CASGRQGTQPQHF
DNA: TGTGCCAGCGGGCGACAGGGGACTCAGCCCCAGCATTTT

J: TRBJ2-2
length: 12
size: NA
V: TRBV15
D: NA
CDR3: CATTLSTGELFF
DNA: TGTGCCACCACCCTAAGCACCGGGGAGCTGTTTTTT

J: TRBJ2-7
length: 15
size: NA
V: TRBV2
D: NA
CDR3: CASSEGTGKSYEQYF
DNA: TGTGCCAGCAGTGAAGGAACAGGGAAGTCCTACGAGCAGTACTTC

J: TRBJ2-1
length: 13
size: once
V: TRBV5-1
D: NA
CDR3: CASNTGSYNEQFF
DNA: TGCGCCAGCAATACAGGGTCTTACAATGAGCAGTTCTTC

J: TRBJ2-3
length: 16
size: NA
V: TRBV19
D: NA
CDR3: CASSIGGFPTTDTQYF
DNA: TGTGCCAGTAGTATAGGAGGCTTTCCCACCACAGATACGCAGTATTTT

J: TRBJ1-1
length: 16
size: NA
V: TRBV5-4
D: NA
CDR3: CASDAGFREPNTEAFF
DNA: TGTGCCAGCGACGCCGGTTTTAGGGAGCCGAACACTGAAGCTTTCTTT